The subject of this entry is one TCR beta chain. The sample belongs to a study of shared clonotypes between healthy human individuals. Repertoires were generated with immunoSEQ multiplex PCR, while TCRdb's copy carries only in-frame clones and drops some. The data hold under 600,000 clones, with roughly 98% observed a single time. Naive CD8 cells comprised CD45RO-negative, CCR7-positively selected cells, excluding terminally differentiated effector memory CD45RA+ cells. Germline CDR1 and CDR2: SGHNT and YENEEA. The V and J ends lost 6 bases and 6 bases respectively, with 12 bases between them. The length of the CDR3 is 13 residues.

Sequences were obtained from naive CD8+ T cells sorted from blood. The V and J genes are TRBV11-3 and TRBJ2-1; tentative D call: TRBD2 (5 bases). This clonotype was sampled from a man aged 30-40 years in good health. The DNA of the CDR3 is TGTGCCAGCAGACACCGGGAAGCCAATGAGCAGTTCTTC. As protein: CASRHREANEQFF. The full variable domain, in which reference TRBV11-3 and TRBJ2-1 provide the parts outside the CDR3, is EAGVVQSPRYKIIEKKQPVAFWCNPISGHNTLYWYLQNLGQGPELLIRYENEEAVDDSQLPKDRFSAERLKGVDSTLKIQPAELGDSAVYLCASRHREANEQFFGPGTRLTVL.